Listed below are T cell receptor beta chains from one sample, sequenced in a study of CXCR3-negative and CXCR3-positive naive CD8 T cells. No DNA is given; TCRdb re-called the 5' RACE reads and lists each CDR3 protein once. This sample contains 150,000 to 170,000 distinct CDR3 sequences. Sequencing was done on a sample of naive CXCR3+ CD8+ T cells from blood. The receptors shown here come from a human donor in good health. Some clones in this sample may be carry-over from other donors' samples. The CDR3 runs from the conserved cysteine through the conserved F or W.

>TRBV5-5|TRBJ2-3
CASSLPGTDTQYF
>TRBV27|TRBJ2-5
CASSWGFLRETQYF
>TRBV7-9|TRBJ2-1
CASSPTGVPNEQFF
>TRBV25-1|TRBJ2-4
CASSEGLAGGPGNIQYF
>TRBV2|TRBJ2-4
CASSEAMGPAKNIQYF
>TRBV27|TRBJ2-7
CASSFARGHEQYF
>TRBV11-1|TRBJ2-1
CASSLRLAGDYNEQFF
>TRBV5-1|TRBJ2-2
CASSDSIRNTGELFF
>TRBV7-7|TRBJ2-2
CTSSSRVAGELFF
>TRBV12-3/TRBV12-4|TRBJ2-7
CASSLWTGGGEQYF
>TRBV7-9|TRBJ1-2
CASSPPGLGYGYTF
>TRBV3-1|TRBJ2-1
CASSQGYRKSGGSYNEQFF
>TRBV5-4|TRBJ2-1
CASSYRASIYGNEQFF
>TRBV28|TRBJ2-3
CASSTATGRRLFLTDTQYF
>TRBV7-2|TRBJ2-2
CASSWTSGSSHGELFF
>TRBV7-8|TRBJ1-1
CASSSQTGTEAFF
>TRBV28|TRBJ2-1
CASSLLGGAYNEQFF
>TRBV6-4|TRBJ2-2
CASSDSRNTGELFF
>TRBV18|TRBJ2-5
CASSPTGTGVDETQYF
>TRBV7-9|TRBJ2-3
CASSSTVSGRQRDTDTQYF
>TRBV4-3|TRBJ2-7
CASSQDLGGTSTYEQYF
>TRBV7-2|TRBJ2-1
CASSLGSGEGNEQFF